The next 24 T cell receptor beta chains were all read from a single sample in a study of blood T cells in healthy people across ages. PCR was performed a second time for roughly 7 to 11 cycles using a sample-barcoded 5' primer and a J-beta primer mix. TCRdb reanalysed the 5' RACE reads using MiXCR and keeps one entry per CDR3 protein. The sample consists of 700,000 or so distinct CDR3 sequences, less than 45% of them appearing once. Sequenced: blood. The origin of the receptors is a man older than 75 in good health.

Concerning this clonotype: Mismatch with germline at one junction end may stem from a read error. This chain links TRBV20-1 with TRBJ2-5; D is uncertain. The CDR3 consists of 14 residues. CDR1 and CDR2 (germline): DFQATT, SNEGSKA (reference sequence). CDR3 bases: TGCAGTGCTGGTCGAATGATGGGTCAAGGGACCCAGTACTTC. Translation gives CSAGRMMGQGTQYF.

This clonotype has only a few counts. CDR3 coding DNA: TGCAGTGCTACTCGGACAGGGGGCGGCGTTGGCTACACCTTC. Translated: CSATRTGGGVGYTF. The chain has TRBV20-1 and TRBJ1-2; TRBD1 agrees at 11 bases. V lost 4 bases to trimming and J lost 7 bases; unmatched junction nucleotides: 8. The CDR3 has 14 amino acids. The germline gives CDR1 DFQATT, CDR2 SNEGSKA (reference sequence).

This clonotype was detected many times. This chain connects TRBV24-1 to TRBJ2-1; a weak D match, TRBD2 (6 bases). CDR1 and CDR2 (germline): KGHDR, SFDVKD. Trimming removed 4 bases from V and 8 bases from J, with 8 bases in between. The CDR3 is made up of 12 amino acids. This CDR3 is CATSEWGDEQFF. As DNA, the CDR3 is TGTGCCACCAGTGAGTGGGGGGATGAGCAGTTCTTC.

J is TRBJ2-5 and V is TRBV24-1; D is possibly TRBD1 (6 bases). The CDR3 length is 15 residues. Germline V gives CDR1 KGHDR, CDR2 SFDVKD. The V end was cut by 5 bases, the J end by 1 base, with 13 bases between. The CDR3: CATSGLTGIQETQYF. For the CDR3, the DNA is TGTGCCACCAGTGGTTTAACAGGGATCCAAGAGACCCAGTACTTC.

The genes are TRBV29-1 and TRBJ2-1, with unresolved D. The germline V gene encodes CDR1 SQVTM and CDR2 ANQGSEA. V was clipped by 7 bases and J by 3 bases, with 13 bases between them. The CDR3 length is 13 residues. In DNA, the CDR3 is TGCAGCGCTAAAGTCGGTAACTACAATGAGCAGTTCTTC. It codes for CSAKVGNYNEQFF.

This clonotype has just one count. V and J are TRBV2 and TRBJ1-6; D ambiguous. Germline V gene data show CDR1 as SNHLY and CDR2 as FYNNEI. The CDR3 is 15 amino acids. The ends were cut back, 4 bases at V and 0 bases at J, with 7 bases in the middle. As DNA, the CDR3 is TGTGCCAGCAGTGTTCGGAGCTCCTATAATTCACCCCTCCACTTT. Translated, it gives CASSVRSSYNSPLHF.

To note about this clonotype: One junction end does not reproduce the germline sequence, and a read error may be involved. The gene calls are TRBV7-9 and TRBJ2-7, with a weak D call TRBD2 (5 bases). The CDR3 totals 14 residues. Germline V CDR1 and CDR2: SEHNR, FQNEAQ (reference sequence). The DNA for the CDR3 is TGTGCCAGCAGCGTAGCTGTAGCGTCCTACGAGCAGTACTTC. Amino acid sequence: CASSVAVASYEQYF.

This clonotype has more than one count but fewer than ten. The V and J genes are TRBV7-9 and TRBJ1-2; TRBD1 agrees at 8 bases. Losses at the gene ends were 2 bases for V and 5 bases for J; bases not matched to a gene: 7. This CDR3 has 15 residues. Looked up from germline, CDR1 is SEHNR and CDR2 is FQNEAQ (reference sequence). The CDR3 reads CASSLPGTGTYGYTF. The CDR3 region has the DNA TGTGCCAGCAGCTTACCGGGGACAGGAACTTATGGCTACACCTTC.

At least ten counts were recorded for this clonotype. The chain combines TRBV9 with TRBJ2-6, with 7 positions matching TRBD1. The CDR3 is made up of 15 amino acids. Germline values: CDR1 SGDLS, CDR2 YYNGEE. Trimming took 4 bases from V and 1 from J; bases not matched to a gene: 2. CDR3 protein: CASSRQGSGANVLTF. CDR3 DNA: TGTGCCAGCAGCCGACAGGGTTCTGGGGCCAACGTCCTGACTTTC.

Only a few counts were recorded for this clonotype. This chain links TRBV7-8 with TRBJ2-5; D is perhaps TRBD1 or TRBD2 (6 bases each). The CDR3 sequence is 14 residues long. Germline V lookup: CDR1 SGHVS, CDR2 FQNEAQ. Trimming took 2 bases from V and 4 from J, leaving 11 bases between them. Here the CDR3 reads CASSLLGGRETQYF. CDR3 nucleotides: TGTGCCAGCAGCTTATTGGGGGGCCGAGAGACCCAGTACTTC.

The V call is TRBV7-2, the J call TRBJ2-4; TRBD2 matches at 9 bases. The J call may be incorrect, as the DNA end agrees better with TRBJ2-7. CDR1 and CDR2 from the germline V gene are SGHTA and FQGNSA. The CDR3 is 16 amino acids. CDR3 amino acids: CASRTRTSGQSHEQYF. CDR3 DNA sequence: TGTGCCAGCAGGACACGCACTAGCGGGCAGTCCCACGAGCAGTACTTC.

The V call is TRBV4-3, the J call TRBJ1-6, with TRBD1 as a possible D gene (6 bases). CDR1 and CDR2 from the germline V gene are LGHNA and YSLEER. The CDR3 extends over 14 amino acids. Trimming removed 8 bases at V and 10 bases at J, with 18 bases between. CDR3 loop: CASRPGDGGSPLHF. CDR3 bases: TGCGCCAGCCGCCCAGGCGATGGGGGCTCACCCCTCCACTTT.

This clonotype has ten or more counts. The chain carries TRBV29-1 and TRBJ2-5; 10 bases align to TRBD2. Looked up from germline, CDR1 is SQVTM and CDR2 is ANQGSEA. The CDR3 loop spans 16 amino acids. Losses at the gene ends were 1 base for V and 5 bases for J; bases not matched to a gene: 10. CDR3 in amino acids: CSVEGTSGTVGETQYF. CDR3 in DNA: TGCAGCGTTGAAGGAACTAGCGGGACGGTGGGCGAGACCCAGTACTTC.

This clonotype was seen at least ten times. The chain is built from TRBV20-1 and TRBJ2-5; possible D gene TRBD2, 6 bases. Germline CDR1 and CDR2: DFQATT and SNEGSKA (reference sequence). V was shortened by 5 bases and J by 0 bases, with 13 bases between the two germline ends. This CDR3 spans 14 amino acids. The DNA for the CDR3 is TGCAGTGCTCTTTTTCGGGAGAACCAAGAGACCCAGTACTTC. Translation: CSALFRENQETQYF.

There are a few counts of this clonotype. The V gene is TRBV10-2, the J gene TRBJ2-7; weak D call: TRBD1 (6 bases). This CDR3 spans 14 amino acids. Trimming removed 3 bases from V and 1 base from J, with 10 bases in between. The germline gives CDR1 WSHSY, CDR2 SAAADI. The CDR3 DNA reads as TGCGCCAGCAGTGACAGCAGGGGATCCTACGAGCAGTACTTC. This sequence encodes CASSDSRGSYEQYF.

The chain joins TRBV6-2 or TRBV6-3 to TRBJ1-5, with D tentatively TRBD1 (5 bases). V was clipped by 1 base and J by 4 bases, with 11 bases between them. The CDR3 has 15 amino acids. CDR1 is MNHEY and CDR2 is SVGEGT in the germline V gene. CDR3 protein: CASSYFRGKNQPQHF. The CDR3 coding sequence is TGTGCCAGCAGTTACTTTAGGGGTAAGAATCAGCCCCAGCATTTT.

The J gene is TRBJ1-1, the V gene TRBV10-3; D is possibly TRBD1 (5 bases). Per germline, CDR1 ENHRY and CDR2 SYGVKD. The CDR3 totals 15 residues. V lost 10 bases and J 0 bases, leaving 18 bases between the germline ends. The CDR3 DNA sequence: TGTGCCACCCTAGGGGTGGGGCGTATGAACACTGAAGCTTTCTTT. It is translated as CATLGVGRMNTEAFF.

J is TRBJ2-3 and V is TRBV3-1; 7 nucleotides match TRBD1. The ends lost 0 bases at V and 2 bases at J; junction bases unmatched: 14. CDR3 length: 19 amino acids. Per the germline V gene, CDR1 is LGHDT and CDR2 is YNNKEL (reference sequence). The CDR3 coding sequence is TGTGCCAGCAGCCAAGAAAGGGGGCGGGCTCTAAAGGCCACAGATACGCAGTATTTT. Translated: CASSQERGRALKATDTQYF.

This clonotype has just a few counts. The rearrangement links TRBV9 to TRBJ2-1, with D possibly TRBD1 on 5 matching bases. In germline, CDR1 is SGDLS, CDR2 YYNGEE. This CDR3 is 16 amino acids long. Trimming took 3 bases from V and 0 from J, leaving 13 bases between them. The CDR3 bases are TGTGCCAGCAGCGAACTCAGGGCAGACTCCTACAATGAGCAGTTCTTC. Residues: CASSELRADSYNEQFF.

The chain links TRBV4-1 to TRBJ1-1; 9 positions match TRBD1. This CDR3 spans 15 amino acids. The V and J ends lost 2 bases and 5 bases, in that order; junction bases with no gene match: 6. Looked up from germline, CDR1 is MGHRA and CDR2 is YSYEKL. The CDR3 protein is CASSQPGQGKTEAFF. CDR3 DNA: TGCGCCAGCAGCCAACCGGGACAGGGTAAAACTGAAGCTTTCTTT.

V gene TRBV29-1 combines with J gene TRBJ2-1; 9 bases map to TRBD1. V gave up 7 bases and J gave up 9 bases; unmatched junction bases: 13. The CDR3 is 14 residues long. CDR1 and CDR2 (germline): SQVTM, ANQGSEA. The chain's CDR3 is CSAVARDRVIEQFF. The CDR3 DNA follows: TGCAGCGCCGTGGCCCGGGACAGGGTTATTGAGCAGTTCTTC.

DNA for the CDR3: TGTGCCAGCAGCAAAGGGTTCGGGAACACTGAAGCTTTCTTT. Translating it yields CASSKGFGNTEAFF. This sequence joins TRBV21-1 and TRBJ1-1. TRBV21-1 is listed as a pseudogene. The CDR3 loop spans 14 amino acids.

This clonotype occurred a few times. V and J are TRBV20-1 and TRBJ2-7; D ambiguous. CDR3 length: 11 amino acids. Trimming removed 6 bases at V and 6 bases at J, with 12 bases between. The germline gives CDR1 DFQATT, CDR2 SNEGSKA (reference sequence). CDR3 in DNA: TGCAGTGCCCCGACCAGAACCGAGCAGTACTTC. This translates into CSAPTRTEQYF.

This clonotype has a handful of counts. V usage is TRBV7-2 and J usage is TRBJ1-2; 7 bases are shared with TRBD1. After removal of 5 bases from V and 4 bases from J, the junction contained 7 bases not matched to a gene. Germline CDR1 is SGHTA and CDR2 is FQGNSA. The CDR3 covers 14 residues. The CDR3 DNA follows: TGTGCCAGCAGCCCCGAGGGGACAGTCTATGGCTACACCTTC. It yields the protein CASSPEGTVYGYTF.